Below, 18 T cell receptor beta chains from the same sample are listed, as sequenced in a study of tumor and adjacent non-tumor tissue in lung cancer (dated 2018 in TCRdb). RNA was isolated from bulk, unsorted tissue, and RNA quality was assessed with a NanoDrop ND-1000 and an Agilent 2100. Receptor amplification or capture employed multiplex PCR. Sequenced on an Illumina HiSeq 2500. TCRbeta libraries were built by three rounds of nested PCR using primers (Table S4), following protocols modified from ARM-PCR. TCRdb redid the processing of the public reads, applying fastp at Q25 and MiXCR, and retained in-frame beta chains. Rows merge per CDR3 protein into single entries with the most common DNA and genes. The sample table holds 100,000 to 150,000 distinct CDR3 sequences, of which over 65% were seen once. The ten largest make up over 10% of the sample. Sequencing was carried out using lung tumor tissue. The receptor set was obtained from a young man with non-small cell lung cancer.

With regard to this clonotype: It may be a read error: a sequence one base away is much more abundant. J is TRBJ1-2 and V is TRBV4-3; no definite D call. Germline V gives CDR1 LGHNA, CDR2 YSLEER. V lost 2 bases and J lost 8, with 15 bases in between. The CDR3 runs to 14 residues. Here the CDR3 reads CASSQRVKGGGYTF. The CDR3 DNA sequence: TGCGCCAGCAGCCAAAGGGTGAAGGGCGGCGGCTACACCTTC.

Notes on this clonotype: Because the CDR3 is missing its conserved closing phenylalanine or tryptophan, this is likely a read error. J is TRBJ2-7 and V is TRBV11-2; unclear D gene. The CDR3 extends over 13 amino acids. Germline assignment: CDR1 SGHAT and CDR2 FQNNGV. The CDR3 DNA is TGTGCCAGCAGCTTATTTAGTTCCTACGAACAGTACCTC. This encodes CASSLFSSYEQYL.

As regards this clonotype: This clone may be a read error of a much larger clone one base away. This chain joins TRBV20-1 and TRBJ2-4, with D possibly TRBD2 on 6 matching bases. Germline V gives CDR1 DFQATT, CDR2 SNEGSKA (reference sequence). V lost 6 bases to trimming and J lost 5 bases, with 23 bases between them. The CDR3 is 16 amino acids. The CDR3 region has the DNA TGCAGTGCCCCCGACGGGGGAGAAGGGGAAGAAAACATTCAGTACTTC. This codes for CSAPDGGEGEENIQYF.

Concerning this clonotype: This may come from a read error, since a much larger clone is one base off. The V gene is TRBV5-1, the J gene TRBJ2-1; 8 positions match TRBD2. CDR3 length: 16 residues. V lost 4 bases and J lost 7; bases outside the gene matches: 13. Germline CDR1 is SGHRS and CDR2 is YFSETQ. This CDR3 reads CASSKGLVASFNEQFF. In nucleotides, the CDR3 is TGCGCCAGCAGCAAGGGACTAGTGGCCTCATTTAATGAGCAGTTCTTC.

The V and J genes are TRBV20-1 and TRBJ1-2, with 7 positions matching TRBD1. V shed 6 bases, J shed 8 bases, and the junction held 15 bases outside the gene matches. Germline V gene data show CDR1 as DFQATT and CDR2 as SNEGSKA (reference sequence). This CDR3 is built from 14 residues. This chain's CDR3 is CSAHWHGQQGGYTF. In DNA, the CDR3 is TGCAGTGCCCACTGGCATGGCCAACAGGGGGGCTACACCTTC.

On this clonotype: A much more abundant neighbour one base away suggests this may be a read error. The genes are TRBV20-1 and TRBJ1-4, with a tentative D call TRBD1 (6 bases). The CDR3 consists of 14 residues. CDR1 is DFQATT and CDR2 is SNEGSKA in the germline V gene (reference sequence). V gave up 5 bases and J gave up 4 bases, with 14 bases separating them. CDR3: CSASVGQSNEKLFF. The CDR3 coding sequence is TGCAGTGCTTCCGTAGGACAGAGTAATGAAAAACTGTTTTTT.

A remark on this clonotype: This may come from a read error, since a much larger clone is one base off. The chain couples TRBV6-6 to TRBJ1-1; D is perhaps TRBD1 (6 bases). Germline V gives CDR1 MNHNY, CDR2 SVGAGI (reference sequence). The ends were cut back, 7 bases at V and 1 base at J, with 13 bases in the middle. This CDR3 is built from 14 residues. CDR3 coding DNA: TGTGCCAGCAACCAGGGGTGGGGGAACACTGAAGCTTTCTTT. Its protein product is CASNQGWGNTEAFF.

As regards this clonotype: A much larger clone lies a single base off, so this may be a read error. CDR3 in amino acids: CASSLRKAITEAFF. CDR3 nucleotide sequence: TGTGCCAGCAGTTTGCGGAAAGCGATCACTGAAGCTTTCTTT. The genes are TRBV12-3 or TRBV12-4 and TRBJ1-1, with D unresolved. Trimming removed 3 bases from V and 4 bases from J, with 12 bases in between. CDR3 length: 14 amino acids.

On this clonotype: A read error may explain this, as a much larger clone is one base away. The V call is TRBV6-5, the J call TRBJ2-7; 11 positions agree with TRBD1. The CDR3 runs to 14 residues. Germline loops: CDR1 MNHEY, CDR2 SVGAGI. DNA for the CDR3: TGTGCCAGCACCGGGACAGGGGGGTCCTACGTGCAGTACTTC. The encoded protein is CASTGTGGSYVQYF.

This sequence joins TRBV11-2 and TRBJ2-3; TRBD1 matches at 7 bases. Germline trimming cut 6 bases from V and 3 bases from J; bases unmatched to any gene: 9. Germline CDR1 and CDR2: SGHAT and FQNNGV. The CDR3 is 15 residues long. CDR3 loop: CASSIQTGSTDTQYF. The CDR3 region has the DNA TGTGCCAGCAGTATTCAGACAGGGAGTACAGATACGCAGTATTTT.

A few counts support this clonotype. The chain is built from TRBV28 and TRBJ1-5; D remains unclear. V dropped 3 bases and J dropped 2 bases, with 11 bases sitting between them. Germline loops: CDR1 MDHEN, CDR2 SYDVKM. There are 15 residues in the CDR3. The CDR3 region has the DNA TGTGCCAGCAGTTTCCCCGCTCGAGGCAATCAGCCCCAGCATTTT. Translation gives CASSFPARGNQPQHF.

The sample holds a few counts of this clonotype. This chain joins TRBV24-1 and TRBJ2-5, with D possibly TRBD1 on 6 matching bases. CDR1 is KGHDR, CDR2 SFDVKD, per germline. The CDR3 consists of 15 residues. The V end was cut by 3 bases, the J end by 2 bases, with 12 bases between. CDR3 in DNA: TGTGCCACCAGTGATCCCGGACAGATGCAAGAGACCCAGTACTTC. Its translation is CATSDPGQMQETQYF.

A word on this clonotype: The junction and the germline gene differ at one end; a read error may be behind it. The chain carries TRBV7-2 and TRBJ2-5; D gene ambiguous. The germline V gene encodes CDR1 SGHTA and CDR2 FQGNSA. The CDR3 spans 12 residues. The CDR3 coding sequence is TGTGCCAACAGCTCGTGTAGAGAGACCCAGTACTTC. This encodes CANSSCRETQYF.

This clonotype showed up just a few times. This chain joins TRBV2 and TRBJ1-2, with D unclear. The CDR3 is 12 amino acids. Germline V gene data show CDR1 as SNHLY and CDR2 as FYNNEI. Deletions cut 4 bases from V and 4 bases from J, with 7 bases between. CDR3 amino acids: CASSAQAYGYTF. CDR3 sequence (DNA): TGTGCCAGCAGTGCTCAGGCCTATGGCTACACCTTC. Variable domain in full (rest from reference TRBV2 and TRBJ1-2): EPEVTQTPSHQVTQMGQEVILRCVPISNHLYFYWYRQILGQKVEFLVSFYNNEISEKSEIFDDQFSVERPDGSNFTLKIRSTKLEDSAMYFCASSAQAYGYTFGSGTRLTVV.

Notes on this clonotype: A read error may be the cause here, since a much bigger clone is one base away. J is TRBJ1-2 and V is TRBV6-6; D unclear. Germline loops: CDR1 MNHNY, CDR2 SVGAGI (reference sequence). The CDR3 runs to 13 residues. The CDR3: CASSYQAADGCTF. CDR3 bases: TGTGCCAGCAGTTACCAAGCGGCGGATGGCTGCACCTTC.

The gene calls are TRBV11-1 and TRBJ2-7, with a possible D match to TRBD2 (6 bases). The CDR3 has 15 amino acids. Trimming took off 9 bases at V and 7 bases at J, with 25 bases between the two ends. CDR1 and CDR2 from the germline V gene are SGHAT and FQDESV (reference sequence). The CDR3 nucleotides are TGTGCCAGGAGATTAGAGTCCACCGGGACTCGAGAGCAGTACTTC. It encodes CARRLESTGTREQYF.

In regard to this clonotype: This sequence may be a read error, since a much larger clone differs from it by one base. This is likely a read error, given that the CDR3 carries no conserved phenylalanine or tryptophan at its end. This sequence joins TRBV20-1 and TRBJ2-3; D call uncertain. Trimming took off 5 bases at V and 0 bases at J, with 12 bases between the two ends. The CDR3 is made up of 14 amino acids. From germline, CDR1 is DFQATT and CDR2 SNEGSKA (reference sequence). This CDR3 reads CSASPHYSTDTQYL. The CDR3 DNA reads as TGCAGTGCTTCCCCCCATTATAGCACAGATACGCAGTATCTT.

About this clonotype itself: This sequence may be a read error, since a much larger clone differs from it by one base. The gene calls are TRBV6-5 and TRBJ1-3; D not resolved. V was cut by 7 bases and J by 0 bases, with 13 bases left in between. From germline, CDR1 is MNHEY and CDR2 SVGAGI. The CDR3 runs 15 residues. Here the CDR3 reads CASTTWLGSGNTIYF. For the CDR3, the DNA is TGTGCCAGCACGACATGGCTGGGCTCTGGAAACACCATATATTTT.